A selection of T cell receptor beta chains follows, all from one sample in a study of glioma-infiltrating T cells. TCRdb re-derived calls from the multiplex PCR reads in MiXCR, one entry per CDR3 protein. The table shows more than 300,000 distinct CDR3 sequences, with 41% occurring only once. The sample taken for sequencing was glioma tissue, nonneoplastic brain tissue, or PBMCs (not recorded which). The receptors were gathered from a human donor with low-grade glioma or glioblastoma, undergoing nonglioma brain surgery, or in good health (not recorded which). The CDR3 runs from the conserved cysteine through the conserved F or W.

>TRBV7-2
CASSLSTWEQYF
>TRBV6-2/TRBV6-3
CASSPSDTQYF
>TRBV20-1
CSAADRAPYGYTF
>TRBV27
CASSSLLGGGSQPQHF
>TRBV20-1
CSGRTGTLYNSPLHF
>TRBV2
CASYSGPRGEQYF
>TRBV27
CASSLWTSGRNEQFF
>TRBV9
CASSVAVGNEQFF
>TRBV20-1
CSAGTYRDEQFF
>TRBV3-1
CASSPRGIRETQYF
>TRBV7-9
CASSALGSGRGNEQFF
>TRBV25-1
CASSDLDRVGEQSF
>TRBV7-2
CASSPQGRGFYNEQFF
>TRBV7-9
CASSSVGTGTQYF
>TRBV9
CASSPESSYEQYF
>TRBV19
CASSSRGEETQYF
>TRBV25-1
CASGDDGYTGELFF
>TRBV4-3
CASSQDQGTGGYEQYF
>TRBV20-1
CGASGATDTQYF
>TRBV7-9
CASSSVRGQGSTEAFF
>TRBV27
CASSLSGLAGEKQYF
>TRBV20-1
CSATRAANSPLRF
>TRBV7-2
CASSLVSLASRLSETQYF
>TRBV7-9
CASSPVVAEGNEQFF
>TRBV3-1
CASSQVRGGEQYF
>TRBV6-9
CASRLSWGEDRAEAFF
>TRBV2
CASSGDRGGLSYNEQFF
>TRBV27
CASSQTGRGYNTEAFF
>TRBV7-2
CASSLVGGASGTDTQYF
>TRBV29-1
CSVYAGTSGDYEQYF
>TRBV15
CATSRLAGYEQYF
>TRBV28
CASGKRGAATEAFF
>TRBV4-1
CASSQGAGRTGELFF
>TRBV6-1
CASYLDRGGDEQYF
>TRBV20-1
CSARKRTGPAYEQYF
>TRBV4-1
CASSPGTGEAFF
>TRBV6-5
CASSYSPVPTGRQETQYF
>TRBV6-1
CASRTGSGQPQHF
>TRBV6-2/TRBV6-3
CASSPGQPYEQYF
>TRBV28
CASPGGDGEQYF
>TRBV6-1
CASSVSGTYNEQFF
>TRBV28
CASSLLAQETQYF
>TRBV27
CASSLIGRETQYF
>TRBV6-1
CASSEAWQALSYEQYF
>TRBV20-1
CSASSQLAVAYNEQFF
>TRBV27
CASSPPPGPISGQYF
>TRBV28
CASSTGTTYEQYF
>TRBV7-6
CASSLGLRRGKLFF
>TRBV7-2
CASSLQGPPDTQYF
>TRBV3-1
CASSQDSTYNEQFF
>TRBV2
CASSQEHGGQPQHF
>TRBV7-9
CASSLRAGAGTDTQYF
>TRBV20-1
CNVPGNYGYTF
>TRBV15
CATRPWRGMNTEAFF
>TRBV27
CASRLGAVSYEQYF